This T cell receptor beta chain was observed in a study of OX40 agonist ivuxolimab in advanced cancers. Produced via immunoSEQ multiplex PCR; TCRdb's table is partial and in-frame only. Seen here are some 40,000 clones, approximately 90% observed once, and the top ten hold about 20%. Study observations and caveats: Individuals who were partial responders at 0.1-3.0 mg/kg had clonal expansion that ranked among the lowest.

Of note for this clone: Its antigen is still unknown.

From germline, CDR1 is GTSNPN and CDR2 SVGIG (reference sequence). V was shortened by 0 bases and J by 4 bases, with 9 bases between the two germline ends. The CDR3 covers 13 residues. This sequence was found in an adult with an advanced solid tumor such as melanoma, head and neck, liver or kidney cancer. The sample in question was CD4+ or CD8+ T cells sorted from blood, obtained in a trial of the OX40 agonist ivuxolimab. This chain joins TRBV30 and TRBJ2-5; D is possibly TRBD2 (6 bases). The CDR3 coding sequence is TGTGCCTGGAGTGTTTTCGGGGGAGAGACCCAGTACTTC. Translation gives CAWSVFGGETQYF.